What follows are 21 T cell receptor beta chains derived from one specimen sequenced in a study of blood T cell repertoires in COVID-19. Clones were read by immunoSEQ multiplex PCR, and TCRdb kept only the in-frame ones, dropping some. Of 200,000 to 300,000 clones in the sample, roughly 87% are singletons; the top ten hold around 7.8%. Material for sequencing was peripheral blood. These TCRs come from a man aged 55-75 years who had recovered from COVID-19.

This clone was observed a handful of times. The chain uses TRBV5-1 and TRBJ1-1, with 8 nucleotides matching TRBD1. V shed 1 base, J shed 6 bases, and the junction held 11 bases outside the gene matches. The V gene's germline CDR1 is SGHRS and CDR2 YFSETQ. The CDR3 extends over 16 amino acids. The CDR3 reads CASSLTTQAGGSEAFF. The CDR3 DNA sequence: TGCGCCAGCAGCTTGACCACACAGGCAGGGGGCTCTGAAGCTTTCTTT.

The J gene is TRBJ1-1, the V gene TRBV14; weak D call: TRBD1 (6 bases). This CDR3 is 12 amino acids long. Trimming pared 1 base from V and 9 bases from J, leaving 9 bases between. Germline CDR1 is SGHDN and CDR2 is FVKESK. In nucleotides, the CDR3 is TGTGCCAGCAGCCAAGGGACAGCAAAAGCTTTCTTT. It yields the protein CASSQGTAKAFF.

This chain links TRBV5-1 with TRBJ2-7, with TRBD1 identical over 9 bases. CDR1 and CDR2 (germline): SGHRS, YFSETQ. Trimming removed 3 bases from V and 6 bases from J; junction bases left unmatched: 10. This CDR3 contains 15 residues. The CDR3: CASSSTPGQGIEQYF. CDR3 bases: TGCGCCAGCAGCTCAACGCCGGGACAGGGCATCGAGCAGTACTTC.

The table lists this clone with a few counts. V gene TRBV5-1 combines with J gene TRBJ2-7, with 7 bases identical to TRBD1. Germline lookup yields CDR1 SGHRS and CDR2 YFSETQ. V shed 1 base, J shed 2 bases, and the junction held 9 bases outside the gene matches. CDR3 length: 16 residues. The CDR3 is CASSLPPGGRPYEQYV. CDR3 bases: TGCGCCAGCAGCTTGCCGCCAGGGGGACGCCCCTACGAGCAGTACGTC.

DNA of the CDR3: TGCGCCAGCACCGTAGACAGACACAATGAGCAGTTCTTC. Its protein product is CASTVDRHNEQFF. The J gene is TRBJ2-1, the V gene TRBV5-1; D is perhaps TRBD1 (5 bases). This CDR3 is built from 13 residues. V was shortened by 6 bases and J by 5 bases, with 12 bases between the two germline ends. Germline lookup yields CDR1 SGHRS and CDR2 YFSETQ.

This chain links TRBV12-3 or TRBV12-4 with TRBJ1-4, with 8 bases identical to TRBD1. V trimming: 5 bases; J trimming: 5 bases; junction bases outside the gene matches: 1. The CDR3 spans 13 residues. CDR3 protein: CASSRQGNEKLFF. The CDR3 DNA reads TGTGCCAGCAGTCGACAGGGGAATGAAAAACTGTTTTTT.

This clone was found once. This chain connects TRBV18 to TRBJ2-3; a weak D match, TRBD2 (6 bases). CDR1 and CDR2 (germline): KGHSH, LQKENI. The CDR3 has 16 residues. Between the trimmed V and J ends, which lost 3 bases and 1 base, there was a span of 14 bases. The CDR3 reads CASSPQGGAGTDTQYF. Written as DNA, the CDR3 is TGTGCCAGCTCACCCCAGGGCGGGGCGGGCACAGATACGCAGTATTTT.

The table lists this clone with a count of one. CDR3 bases: TGTGCCAGCAGTCGGGCGGCGGGTCTCATCGAGCAGTACTTC. It yields the protein CASSRAAGLIEQYF. The chain recombines TRBV3-1 (or the pseudogene TRBV3-2) with TRBJ2-7; tentative D call: TRBD2 (5 bases). V shed 6 bases and J shed 6 bases, with 18 bases lying between them. The CDR3 spans 14 residues. Germline loops: CDR1 LGHDT, CDR2 YNNKEL (reference sequence).

The rearrangement uses TRBV5-1 and TRBJ1-3; D unclear. The CDR3 covers 13 residues. Trimming removed 5 bases from V and 0 bases from J, with 6 bases in between. Germline V gives CDR1 SGHRS, CDR2 YFSETQ. CDR3 coding DNA: TGCGCCAGCAGACCGAGCTCTGGAAACACCATATATTTT. The encoded protein is CASRPSSGNTIYF.

V gene TRBV19 combines with J gene TRBJ2-1; TRBD1 aligns across 7 bases. J was trimmed by 4 bases and V by 7 bases; bases with no gene match: 7. CDR3 length: 14 amino acids. CDR1 is LNHDA and CDR2 is SQIVND in the germline V gene (reference sequence). The CDR3 sequence is CASIPTGRYNEQFF. The CDR3 nucleotides are TGTGCCAGTATCCCGACAGGGAGATACAATGAGCAGTTCTTC.

The chain combines TRBV4-1 with TRBJ1-2, with 7 bases aligning to TRBD1. CDR1 MGHRA and CDR2 YSYEKL come from the germline V gene. V trimming: 0 bases; J trimming: 5 bases; junction bases outside the gene matches: 3. This CDR3 comprises 14 residues. The CDR3 coding sequence is TGCGCCAGCAGCCAAGATGCAGGGGGGTATGGCTACACCTTC. This gives the protein CASSQDAGGYGYTF.

The chain recombines TRBV4-2 with TRBJ2-3; TRBD2 matches at 9 bases. The J segment lost 2 bases and the V segment lost 6 bases, leaving 6 bases of the junction unmatched. The germline gives CDR1 LGHNA, CDR2 YNFKEQ. This CDR3 comprises 15 residues. The CDR3, as DNA: TGTGCCAGCAGTCAGCGGGGGGACCTCACAGATACGCAGTATTTT. Protein sequence: CASSQRGDLTDTQYF.

The gene calls are TRBV25-1 and TRBJ1-2; perhaps TRBD1 as D (5 bases). Germline values: CDR1 MGHDK, CDR2 SYGVNS. Between the trimmed V and J ends, which lost 9 bases and 7 bases, there was a span of 18 bases. The CDR3 sequence is 13 residues long. In DNA, the CDR3 is TGTGCCAGTGGGGGAGGGATGCATGGTGGCTACACCTTC. This sequence encodes CASGGGMHGGYTF.

The J gene is TRBJ2-2, the V gene TRBV11-2; 8 bases map to TRBD2. The CDR3 sequence is 17 residues long. Germline CDR1 reads SGHAT; CDR2 reads FQNNGV. V gave up 1 base and J gave up 4 bases; unmatched junction bases: 8. CDR3 bases: TGTGCCAGCAGCTTAGTGTGGCGGGGGGCAGGCACCGGGGAGCTGTTTTTT. This translates into CASSLVWRGAGTGELFF.

The chain uses TRBV5-1 and TRBJ1-6; D gene uncertain. The CDR3 contains 14 residues. V gave up 1 base and J gave up 9 bases, with 11 bases separating them. Germline CDR1 reads SGHRS; CDR2 reads YFSETQ. CDR3 sequence reads: CASSLYAGSSPLHF. CDR3 DNA sequence: TGCGCCAGCAGCTTGTATGCGGGGAGTTCACCCCTCCACTTT.

This chain connects TRBV5-4 to TRBJ2-5, with TRBD2 matching over 12 bases. The CDR3 extends over 17 amino acids. The V and J ends lost 3 bases and 2 bases, in that order; junction bases with no gene match: 8. The germline V gene has CDR1 SGHNT and CDR2 YYREEE (reference sequence). The CDR3 reads CASSSEGLAGSQETQYF. CDR3 coding DNA: TGTGCCAGCAGCTCGGAAGGACTAGCGGGAAGTCAAGAGACCCAGTACTTC.

This chain connects TRBV6-5 to TRBJ1-5, with D possibly TRBD1 on 5 matching bases. This CDR3 has 13 residues. The germline V gene has CDR1 MNHEY and CDR2 SVGAGI. V dropped 7 bases and J dropped 3 bases, with 10 bases sitting between them. The chain's CDR3 is CASTVGDNQPQHF. CDR3 DNA: TGTGCCAGCACCGTAGGGGACAATCAGCCCCAGCATTTT.

The J gene is TRBJ2-7, the V gene TRBV23-1; maybe TRBD2 (6 bases). TRBV23-1 is an ORF for which the function is uncertain. V lost 3 bases, J lost 3 bases, and 18 bases lay in between. This CDR3 is built from 16 residues. The CDR3 DNA follows: TGCGCCAGCAGTCATTGGGAGCAGGGAGGTTTCTACGAGCAGTACGTC. Residues: CASSHWEQGGFYEQYV.

The sample holds a few counts of this clone. The rearrangement uses TRBV29-1 and TRBJ1-1; weak D call: TRBD1 (6 bases). Trimming took off 7 bases at V and 4 bases at J, with 13 bases between the two ends. CDR1 and CDR2 (germline): SQVTM, ANQGSEA. This CDR3 spans 12 amino acids. CDR3 sequence reads: CSANLQGTEAFF. Here the CDR3 DNA reads TGCAGCGCAAACCTACAGGGCACTGAAGCTTTCTTT. Full variable domain (missing parts from reference TRBV29-1 and TRBJ1-1): SAVISQKPSRDICQRGTSLTIQCQVDSQVTMMFWYRQQPGQSLTLIATANQGSEATYESGFVIDKFPISRPNLTFSTLTVSNMSPEDSSIYLCSANLQGTEAFFGQGTRLTVV.

The chain joins TRBV18 to TRBJ2-2, with D uncertain. This CDR3 has 14 residues. V dropped 1 base and J dropped 8 bases, with 11 bases sitting between them. From germline, CDR1 is KGHSH and CDR2 LQKENI. The CDR3 region has the DNA TGTGCCAGCTCACCACTCCCTATAATGGGGGAGCTGTTTTTT. This gives the protein CASSPLPIMGELFF.

This clone was recorded only once. This sequence joins TRBV7-9 and TRBJ1-2; no definite D call. The CDR3 totals 15 residues. Germline CDR1 and CDR2: SEHNR and FQNEAQ (reference sequence). V was trimmed by 0 bases and J by 0 bases, leaving 8 bases between them. CDR3 sequence (DNA): TGTGCCAGCAGCTTAGCCACCGGGGCTAACTATGGCTACACCTTC. As protein: CASSLATGANYGYTF.